What follows are 11 T cell receptor beta chains derived from one specimen sequenced in a study of CD8+CD57+ T cells in acquired aplastic anemia. Researchers used genomic DNA as the template to profile TCR beta VDJ and CDR3. TCRdb analysed the reads with MiXCR anew, one entry per CDR3 protein. The sample records fewer than 200,000 distinct CDR3 sequences, about 60% being singletons. Sequencing was performed on sorted CD4+, CD8+, or CD8+CD57+ T cells (not recorded which) from PBMCs. The origin of the receptors is a human donor in good health.

This clonotype has a handful of counts. The chain joins TRBV7-2 to TRBJ2-7, with D perhaps TRBD2 (5 bases). V lost 2 bases and J 6 bases, leaving 11 bases between the germline ends. Germline CDR1 reads SGHTA; CDR2 reads FQGNSA. The CDR3 covers 13 residues. The CDR3 sequence: CASSLSSLGEQYF. As DNA, the CDR3 is TGTGCCAGCAGCTTATCTAGCCTGGGCGAGCAGTACTTC.

The V call is TRBV2, the J call TRBJ1-1, with 9 bases identical to TRBD1. V was pared by 6 bases and J by 6 bases, with 11 bases of the junction left unmatched. Germline V lookup: CDR1 SNHLY, CDR2 FYNNEI. The CDR3 runs 15 residues. For the CDR3, the DNA is TGTGCCAGCAGGGGGACAGGGCGGACTGTCGCTGAAGCTTTCTTT. Its protein is CASRGTGRTVAEAFF.

The chain recombines TRBV19 with TRBJ2-2, with D hard to call. There are 14 residues in the CDR3. Germline V gene sequence: CDR1 LNHDA, CDR2 SQIVND (reference sequence). Trimming removed 3 bases from V and 1 base from J, with 6 bases in between. As DNA, the CDR3 is TGTGCCAGTAGTATTTCGGGGAACACCGGGGAGCTGTTTTTT. It specifies CASSISGNTGELFF.

The J gene is TRBJ2-6, the V gene TRBV9, with 7 bases lining up with TRBD1. The V gene's germline CDR1 is SGDLS and CDR2 YYNGEE. The CDR3 is 15 residues long. V gave up 3 bases and J gave up 4 bases; unmatched junction bases: 4. This CDR3 is CASSEGAFGANVLTF. Written as DNA, the CDR3 is TGTGCCAGCAGCGAGGGGGCGTTCGGGGCCAACGTCCTGACTTTC. Full variable domain (outside the CDR3, taken from reference TRBV9 and TRBJ2-6): DSGVTQTPKHLITATGQRVTLRCSPRSGDLSVYWYQQSLDQGLQFLIQYYNGEERAKGNILERFSAQQFPDLHSELNLSSLELGDSALYFCASSEGAFGANVLTFGAGSRLTVL.

The chain employs TRBV9 and TRBJ2-5; possible D gene TRBD2, 6 bases. This CDR3 has 14 residues. Trimming removed 3 bases from V and 5 bases from J, with 14 bases in between. Per the germline V gene, CDR1 is SGDLS and CDR2 is YYNGEE. The CDR3 nucleotides read TGTGCCAGCAGCGGCGGGATGTACCGGGAGACCCAGTACTTC. Its protein is CASSGGMYRETQYF.

This sequence joins TRBV2 and TRBJ2-1; a weak D match, TRBD1 (8 bases). CDR1 is SNHLY, CDR2 FYNNEI, per germline. The CDR3 has 14 amino acids. Trimming shortened V by 11 bases and J by 3 bases, and 17 bases separated the two germline ends. The CDR3 reads CACTGGTGYNEQFF. CDR3 DNA sequence: TGTGCCTGCACCGGGGGGACAGGCTACAATGAGCAGTTCTTC.

This rearrangement joins TRBV7-9 to TRBJ2-3, with 9 positions matching TRBD2. The CDR3 contains 17 residues. Per germline, CDR1 SEHNR and CDR2 FQNEAQ (reference sequence). With V trimmed by 1 base and J by 1 base, 6 bases remained unmatched. The CDR3 region is CASSLGQEREGTDTQYF. For the CDR3, the DNA is TGTGCCAGCAGCTTAGGACAAGAGCGGGAGGGCACAGATACGCAGTATTTT.

To note about this clonotype: Relative to the germline gene, one junction end is altered; a read error may explain this. This chain links TRBV7-9 with TRBJ2-1, with D unresolved. The CDR3 totals 11 residues. Germline V gene lookup returns CDR1 SEHNR and CDR2 FQNEAQ (reference sequence). The CDR3 sequence: CACSDSKGQFF. The CDR3 region has the DNA TGTGCCTGCAGCGATAGCAAGGGGCAGTTCTTC.

This clonotype has ten or more counts. The rearrangement links TRBV20-1 to TRBJ2-7; 11 nucleotides match TRBD2. The J segment lost 1 base and the V segment lost 1 base, leaving 9 bases of the junction unmatched. The germline gives CDR1 DFQATT, CDR2 SNEGSKA (reference sequence). The CDR3 loop spans 17 amino acids. CDR3: CSARGISGRATSYEQYF. Written as DNA, the CDR3 is TGCAGTGCTAGAGGTATTAGCGGGAGGGCCACATCCTACGAGCAGTACTTC.

V usage is TRBV20-1 and J usage is TRBJ2-7, with TRBD1 matching over 11 bases. J gave up 1 base and V 0 bases, and 8 bases lay outside the gene matches. This CDR3 is 17 amino acids long. Germline assignment: CDR1 DFQATT and CDR2 SNEGSKA (reference sequence). The CDR3 DNA reads as TGCAGTGCTAGAGAGGACAGGGGGCCCGGGTCTTCCTACGAGCAGTACTTC. The encoded protein is CSAREDRGPGSSYEQYF.

This sequence joins TRBV5-8 and TRBJ2-2; a weak D match, TRBD2 (6 bases). Per germline, CDR1 SGHTS and CDR2 YDEGEE. V lost 2 bases and J lost 6, with 14 bases in between. The CDR3 sequence is 15 residues long. In nucleotides, the CDR3 is TGTGCCAGCAGCTTAGGACTAATCGGTGCCGGGGAGCTGTTTTTT. This codes for CASSLGLIGAGELFF.